The 13 T cell receptor beta chains below all came from one sample that was sequenced in a study of T-cell memory formation after mild COVID-19. MiXCR was run by TCRdb on the 5' RACE reads, yielding one entry per CDR3 protein. This table has 350,000 to 450,000 distinct CDR3 sequences, around 20% appearing once. Sequenced: PBMCs or a T cell subset sorted from them (not recorded which). The receptors originated from an adult woman who had mild COVID-19 (a few samples of this study predate the infection). Cell type and time point are not known.

The V gene is TRBV7-9, the J gene TRBJ2-2; unclear D gene. The V end lost 7 bases, the J end lost 6 bases, and 9 bases lay between the germline ends. From germline, CDR1 is SEHNR and CDR2 FQNEAQ (reference sequence). This CDR3 region has 12 residues. In DNA, the CDR3 is TGTGCCAGCACGGTTCTCGCCGGGGAGCTGTTTTTT. Its translation is CASTVLAGELFF.

The CDR3 region has the DNA TGTGCCAGCATCCCTACTCAGACACAGGGCCGGACCCAGTACTTC. This encodes CASIPTQTQGRTQYF. The rearrangement joins TRBV6-6 to TRBJ2-5; TRBD1 is a possible D gene (6 bases). The germline gives CDR1 MNHNY, CDR2 SVGAGI (reference sequence). The CDR3 covers 15 residues. The V gene lost 7 bases and the J gene lost 7 bases, with 22 bases spanning the gap.

V gene TRBV7-3 combines with J gene TRBJ2-5; 7 positions agree with TRBD1. This CDR3 region has 14 residues. Losses at the gene ends were 5 bases for V and 4 bases for J; bases not matched to a gene: 7. CDR1 is SGHTA, CDR2 FQGTGA, per germline. CDR3 protein: CASSKTGIGETQYF. The CDR3 DNA reads TGTGCCAGCAGCAAGACAGGGATCGGAGAGACCCAGTACTTC.

The chain combines TRBV7-9 with TRBJ2-7; 7 bases match TRBD2. J lost 3 bases, V lost 6 bases, and 5 bases had no gene match. Germline V gives CDR1 SEHNR, CDR2 FQNEAQ (reference sequence). The CDR3 contains 13 residues. The CDR3 DNA reads as TGTGCCAGCAGTCCCGGACTAGTCTACGAGCAGTACTTC. It codes for CASSPGLVYEQYF.

As concerns this clonotype: One end of the junction does not line up with germline, which may come from a read error. V and J are TRBV2 and TRBJ1-2; D remains ambiguous. Germline CDR1 SNHLY, CDR2 FYNNEI. There are 13 residues in the CDR3. The CDR3 DNA sequence: TGTGACAGCAGTGAAATGGGAGTAGGTGGCTACACCTTC. Translating it yields CDSSEMGVGGYTF.

The genes are TRBV12-3 or TRBV12-4 and TRBJ2-1; D is tentatively TRBD1 or TRBD2 (5 bases each). V lost 1 base, J lost 9 bases, and 7 bases lay in between. The CDR3 contains 12 residues. The chain's CDR3 is CASSLGGVEQFF. For the CDR3, the DNA is TGTGCCAGCAGTTTAGGAGGGGTTGAGCAGTTCTTC.

This clonotype was found a few times. The chain combines TRBV5-6 with TRBJ1-1; D is perhaps TRBD1 (6 bases). Per the germline V gene, CDR1 is SGHDT and CDR2 is YYEEEE. V was trimmed by 2 bases and J by 7 bases, leaving 9 bases between them. The CDR3 contains 12 residues. The CDR3 here is CASSLQGFEAFF. For the CDR3, the DNA is TGTGCCAGCAGCTTACAGGGTTTTGAAGCTTTCTTT.

This clonotype was counted a few times. The chain combines TRBV12-3 or TRBV12-4 with TRBJ2-7; D ambiguous. The V end was cut by 2 bases, the J end by 2 bases, with 10 bases between. There are 14 residues in the CDR3. In DNA form, the CDR3 reads TGTGCCAGCAGTTTACACGGATCTGCCTACGAGCAGTACTTC. Amino acids: CASSLHGSAYEQYF.

J is TRBJ1-1 and V is TRBV12-3 or TRBV12-4; the D is unclear. Trimming stripped 7 bases from V and 4 bases from J, with 16 bases between. There are 14 residues in the CDR3. CDR3 loop: CASTPAVFGTEAFF. Written as DNA, the CDR3 is TGTGCCAGCACCCCGGCGGTATTTGGCACTGAAGCTTTCTTT.

The chain combines TRBV27 with TRBJ1-5, with 9 bases fitting TRBD1. This CDR3 region has 18 residues. The junction had 13 bases not matched to a gene; V was cut back by 5 bases and J by 2 bases. CDR1 is MNHEY and CDR2 is SMNVEV in the germline V gene (reference sequence). The CDR3 here is CASSTSGTGNAGNQPQHF. CDR3 in DNA: TGTGCCAGCAGTACGTCCGGGACAGGGAATGCGGGCAATCAGCCCCAGCATTTT.

This clonotype was observed a few times. The gene calls are TRBV24-1 and TRBJ2-1; D not resolved. Trimming stripped 5 bases from V and 3 bases from J, with 4 bases between. The CDR3 runs to 12 residues. The germline gives CDR1 KGHDR, CDR2 SFDVKD. The DNA of the CDR3 is TGTGCCACCAGTGGAGGCTACAATGAGCAGTTCTTC. This gives the protein CATSGGYNEQFF.

This chain links TRBV19 with TRBJ2-3; the D gene is possibly TRBD2 (6 bases). The CDR3 has 14 residues. V lost 4 bases and J 6 bases, leaving 14 bases between the germline ends. The germline gives CDR1 LNHDA, CDR2 SQIVND (reference sequence). CDR3 DNA: TGTGCCAGTAGTAAGGCGGGATTGGCGGATACGCAGTATTTT. It is translated as CASSKAGLADTQYF.

In this sample, this clonotype turned up a few times. The V call is TRBV4-2, the J call TRBJ2-6, with TRBD1 matching 10 bases. The J segment lost 3 bases and the V segment lost 0 bases, leaving 8 bases of the junction unmatched. The CDR3 has 19 amino acids. CDR1 and CDR2 from the germline V gene are LGHNA and YNFKEQ. CDR3 coding DNA: TGTGCCAGCAGCCAAGATTGGGGGACAGGGGCTTATGGGGCCAACGTCCTGACTTTC. It codes for CASSQDWGTGAYGANVLTF.